Each of the 25 T cell receptor beta chains below was sequenced from the same sample in a study of blood T cell repertoires in COVID-19. The method was immunoSEQ multiplex PCR; TCRdb's version includes in-frame clones alone and lacks a portion of them. In the table there are some 150,000 clones, about 80% of which are singletons. Input material: peripheral blood. Receptor source: a man aged 70 or older with acute or convalescent COVID-19.

The V call is TRBV6-2 or TRBV6-3, the J call TRBJ2-1; TRBD2 matches 11 bases. Germline V CDR1 and CDR2: MNHEY, SVGEGT. V was pared by 3 bases and J by 8 bases, with 6 bases of the junction left unmatched. CDR3 length: 15 amino acids. CDR3 residues: CASSYGGTSGDEQFF. DNA of the CDR3: TGTGCCAGCAGTTATGGGGGGACTAGCGGCGATGAGCAGTTCTTC.

V gene TRBV2 combines with J gene TRBJ1-2, with a possible D match to TRBD1 (6 bases). From germline, CDR1 is SNHLY and CDR2 FYNNEI. The CDR3 extends over 14 amino acids. Trimming left V 6 bases short and J 8 bases short, with 19 bases between. CDR3 sequence: CASSDRPWGQGYTF. The CDR3 DNA sequence: TGTGCCAGCAGCGACAGGCCCTGGGGCCAGGGCTACACCTTC.

The V gene is TRBV11-1, the J gene TRBJ1-1; D is unclear. Germline CDR1 and CDR2: SGHAT and FQDESV (reference sequence). Deletions cut 2 bases from V and 5 bases from J, with 12 bases between. CDR3 length: 14 amino acids. The DNA of the CDR3 is TGTGCCAGCAGCTTAAGTCGCCAACGGACTGAAGCTTTCTTT. This gives the protein CASSLSRQRTEAFF. The whole variable domain, remainder taken from reference TRBV11-1 and TRBJ1-1, is EAEVAQSPRYKITEKSQAVAFWCDPISGHATLYWYRQILGQGPELLVQFQDESVVDDSQLPKDRFSAERLKGVDSTLKIQPAELGDSAMYLCASSLSRQRTEAFFGQGTRLTVV.

The rearrangement joins TRBV7-8 to TRBJ2-1; 7 bases line up with TRBD1. V shed 5 bases and J 16 bases; nucleotides not matched to a gene: 14. The germline gives CDR1 SGHVS, CDR2 FQNEAQ. The CDR3 extends over 13 amino acids. For the CDR3, the DNA is TGTGCCAGCAGCCATCCTAGCAGGGGGAGAGGTTTCTTC. Its translation is CASSHPSRGRGFF.

CDR3 sequence (DNA): TGTGCCAGCATCGAGGGGGCGAACTATGGCTACACCTTC. Translated: CASIEGANYGYTF. V usage is TRBV6-5 and J usage is TRBJ1-2; 7 bases are shared with TRBD1. This CDR3 has 13 amino acids. Per the germline V gene, CDR1 is MNHEY and CDR2 is SVGAGI. V dropped 7 bases and J dropped 2; count of bases not matched to a gene: 4.

The gene calls are TRBV10-3 and TRBJ1-5, with TRBD1 matching over 10 bases. CDR3 length: 13 amino acids. J lost 10 bases, V lost 6 bases, and 6 bases had no gene match. CDR1 and CDR2 (germline): ENHRY, SYGVKD. This chain's CDR3 is CAIRGTGDLPQHF. DNA for the CDR3: TGTGCCATCAGAGGGACAGGGGATCTCCCCCAGCATTTT.

The chain combines TRBV18 with TRBJ1-2; TRBD1 matches at 8 bases. The CDR3 length is 18 residues. Germline V gives CDR1 KGHSH, CDR2 LQKENI. Trimming cost V 0 bases and J 6 bases; bases outside gene matches: 15. In DNA form, the CDR3 reads TGTGCCAGCTCACCACCTACCACAGGGGGGACACTCAGTCATGGCTACACCTTC. It yields the protein CASSPPTTGGTLSHGYTF.

J is TRBJ2-7 and V is TRBV5-1, with 8 bases aligning to TRBD1. CDR1 SGHRS and CDR2 YFSETQ come from the germline V gene. V lost 0 bases and J lost 4; bases outside the gene matches: 9. This CDR3 has 16 residues. In DNA form, the CDR3 reads TGCGCCAGCAGCTTGGCTACACCGGGACAGGCTTACGAGCAGTACTTC. Encoded protein: CASSLATPGQAYEQYF.

The rearrangement uses TRBV5-1 and TRBJ2-1; TRBD1 might be the D (6 bases). This CDR3 has 18 residues. In germline, CDR1 is SGHRS, CDR2 YFSETQ. V lost 1 base and J lost 8, with 25 bases in between. CDR3: CASSLTLVGQGREDEQFF. CDR3 sequence (DNA): TGCGCCAGCAGCTTGACGTTAGTGGGGCAGGGGCGAGAGGATGAGCAGTTCTTC. Full variable domain (missing parts from reference TRBV5-1 and TRBJ2-1): KAGVTQTPRYLIKTRGQQVTLSCSPISGHRSVSWYQQTPGQGLQFLFEYFSETQRNKGNFPGRFSGRQFSNSRSEMNVSTLELGDSALYLCASSLTLVGQGREDEQFFGPGTRLTVL.

The V gene is TRBV9, the J gene TRBJ1-2; D gene unclear. V lost 0 bases and J lost 3, with 12 bases in between. CDR1 and CDR2 from the germline V gene are SGDLS and YYNGEE. This CDR3 spans 15 amino acids. The CDR3 region is CASSVVPGNDYGYTF. The CDR3 DNA reads TGTGCCAGCAGCGTAGTGCCCGGGAATGACTATGGCTACACCTTC.

This chain uses TRBV28 with TRBJ1-4; D perhaps matches TRBD1 (6 bases). The CDR3 has 15 amino acids. Per the germline V gene, CDR1 is MDHEN and CDR2 is SYDVKM. Trimming took off 6 bases at V and 0 bases at J, with 11 bases between the two ends. The DNA of the CDR3 is TGTGCCAGCAGGACGGACAGTGCAACTAATGAAAAACTGTTTTTT. Its protein product is CASRTDSATNEKLFF.

The chain joins TRBV5-1 to TRBJ2-7, with TRBD1 identical over 7 bases. This CDR3 region has 15 residues. V lost 2 bases and J lost 2; bases outside the gene matches: 7. Germline V CDR1 and CDR2: SGHRS, YFSETQ. The CDR3 coding sequence is TGCGCCAGCAGCTTCACCCTGGGACAGACCTACGAGCAGTACTTC. It codes for CASSFTLGQTYEQYF.

The V and J genes are TRBV6-5 and TRBJ1-2, with D possibly TRBD1 on 6 matching bases. V dropped 8 bases and J dropped 2 bases, with 12 bases sitting between them. Germline values: CDR1 MNHEY, CDR2 SVGAGI. The CDR3 is 13 residues long. CDR3 in DNA: TGTGCCAGCCGTCCCGACAGGAACTATGGCTACACCTTC. Protein: CASRPDRNYGYTF.

The J gene is TRBJ2-2, the V gene TRBV2; D possibly corresponds to TRBD1 (6 bases). This CDR3 comprises 17 residues. Deletions cut 4 bases from V and 0 bases from J, with 15 bases between. From germline, CDR1 is SNHLY and CDR2 FYNNEI. The CDR3 sequence is CASSGARTVTNTGELFF. The DNA of the CDR3 is TGTGCCAGCAGTGGGGCCCGGACAGTAACGAACACCGGGGAGCTGTTTTTT.

The chain has TRBV6-5 and TRBJ2-3; 10 nucleotides align to TRBD2. Germline trimming cut 5 bases from V and 2 bases from J; bases unmatched to any gene: 1. Per germline, CDR1 MNHEY and CDR2 SVGAGI. The CDR3 extends over 14 amino acids. CDR3 coding DNA: TGTGCCAGCAGTCTAGCGGGGGTCACAGATACGCAGTATTTT. Translated, it gives CASSLAGVTDTQYF.

The V gene is TRBV27, the J gene TRBJ1-1, with D perhaps matching TRBD1 (6 bases). Germline V gene data show CDR1 as MNHEY and CDR2 as SMNVEV (reference sequence). The V gene lost 1 base and the J gene lost 5 bases, with 8 bases spanning the gap. This CDR3 region has 13 residues. CDR3 region: CASSLLGGTEAFF. The CDR3 DNA sequence: TGTGCCAGCAGTTTATTAGGGGGAACTGAAGCTTTCTTT.

The rearrangement links TRBV6-5 to TRBJ2-1; D not resolved. Germline V gene lookup returns CDR1 MNHEY and CDR2 SVGAGI. V was cut by 5 bases and J by 8 bases, with 13 bases left in between. CDR3 length equals 13 residues. CDR3 loop: CASSLEQLHEQFF. The CDR3 coding sequence is TGTGCCAGCAGTCTCGAACAGCTTCATGAGCAGTTCTTC.

The count of this clone is one. The chain is built from TRBV5-8 and TRBJ2-5, with TRBD1 matching over 7 bases. Germline CDR1 SGHTS, CDR2 YDEGEE. The CDR3 covers 16 residues. Trimming took 2 bases from V and 5 from J; bases not matched to a gene: 12. The CDR3 bases are TGTGCCAGCAGCTTCACAGGGGCCACCGTTGGGGAGACCCAGTACTTC. This codes for CASSFTGATVGETQYF.

This chain links TRBV2 with TRBJ2-7; D perhaps matches TRBD1 (5 bases). The length of the CDR3 is 10 residues. Germline lookup yields CDR1 SNHLY and CDR2 FYNNEI. The V gene lost 6 bases and the J gene lost 6 bases, with 6 bases spanning the gap. The CDR3 is CASRGAEQYF. The CDR3 bases are TGTGCCAGCAGAGGGGCCGAGCAGTACTTC.

The V and J genes are TRBV24-1 and TRBJ2-4, with D perhaps matching TRBD2 (5 bases). The CDR3 loop spans 17 amino acids. V lost 2 bases and J 4 bases, leaving 17 bases between the germline ends. Germline V lookup: CDR1 KGHDR, CDR2 SFDVKD. This chain's CDR3 is CATSDSGGQPTKNIQYF. CDR3 coding DNA: TGTGCCACCAGTGATTCCGGCGGGCAGCCGACGAAAAACATTCAGTACTTC.

The V gene is TRBV5-1, the J gene TRBJ2-7; perhaps TRBD1 as D (6 bases). V lost 0 bases to trimming and J lost 3 bases, with 16 bases between them. The CDR3 length is 16 residues. Germline CDR1 reads SGHRS; CDR2 reads YFSETQ. CDR3 region: CASSLELGAGRYEQYF. The CDR3, as DNA: TGCGCCAGCAGCTTGGAGCTGGGGGCCGGTCGCTACGAGCAGTACTTC.

This chain links TRBV6-6 with TRBJ2-7; weak D call: TRBD1 (6 bases). This CDR3 has 15 residues. Trimming shortened V by 8 bases and J by 2 bases, and 19 bases separated the two germline ends. Germline loops: CDR1 MNHNY, CDR2 SVGAGI (reference sequence). The CDR3 DNA follows: TGTGCCAGCCGTGCAGGGGCCAGGGTTACCTACGAGCAGTACTTC. Translated, it gives CASRAGARVTYEQYF.

The rearrangement joins TRBV5-1 to TRBJ2-4; 11 bases match TRBD1. The ends lost 3 bases at V and 5 bases at J; junction bases unmatched: 1. The CDR3 sequence is 14 residues long. Per the germline V gene, CDR1 is SGHRS and CDR2 is YFSETQ. The CDR3, as DNA: TGCGCCAGCAGCTGGACAGGGGGCGAAAACATTCAGTACTTC. Translating it yields CASSWTGGENIQYF. The variable domain in full, completed from reference TRBV5-1 and TRBJ2-4, reads KAGVTQTPRYLIKTRGQQVTLSCSPISGHRSVSWYQQTPGQGLQFLFEYFSETQRNKGNFPGRFSGRQFSNSRSEMNVSTLELGDSALYLCASSWTGGENIQYFGAGTRLSVL.

This clone was detected only a few times. The V and J genes are TRBV6-1 and TRBJ1-5; 8 bases are shared with TRBD1. The CDR3 totals 15 residues. The germline CDR1 and CDR2 sequences are MNHNS and SASEGT. J gave up 5 bases and V 1 base, and 4 bases lay outside the gene matches. The CDR3 region has the DNA TGTGCCAGCAGTGAAGACAGGGGGTCCTATCAGCCCCAGCATTTT. This translates into CASSEDRGSYQPQHF.

This chain joins TRBV6-2 or TRBV6-3 and TRBJ1-5, with 9 bases aligning to TRBD1. In germline, CDR1 is MNHEY, CDR2 SVGEGT. The CDR3 is made up of 15 amino acids. Trimming at V came to 2 bases and at J to 4 bases, leaving 3 bases not matched to a gene. The CDR3 sequence: CASSYTGQGNQPQHF. The CDR3 nucleotides read TGTGCCAGCAGTTACACGGGACAGGGTAATCAGCCCCAGCATTTT.